The next 13 T cell receptor beta chains were all read from a single sample in a study of cytomegalovirus exposure and HLA in healthy donors. PCR was performed using 60 Vbeta and 13 Jbeta primers. Produced via immunoSEQ multiplex PCR; TCRdb's table is partial and in-frame only. The sample yields approximately 73,000 clones, 60% to 70% seen once. Sequencing was done on a sample of PBMCs. The receptors here all came from a man aged 30 to 39 in good health and CMV-seropositive.

The chain links TRBV5-6 to TRBJ1-2, with D tentatively TRBD1 (5 bases). V dropped 0 bases and J dropped 4 bases, with 13 bases sitting between them. The V gene's germline CDR1 is SGHDT and CDR2 YYEEEE. CDR3 size: 15 residues. CDR3 amino acids: CASSLGQQTSYGYTF. CDR3 DNA sequence: TGTGCCAGCAGCTTGGGACAGCAGACTTCCTATGGCTACACCTTC. The full variable domain, with the rest looked up from reference TRBV5-6 and TRBJ1-2, is DAGVTQSPTHLIKTRGQQVTLRCSPKSGHDTVSWYQQALGQGPQFIFQYYEEEERQRGNFPDRFSGHQFPNYSSELNVNALLLGDSALYLCASSLGQQTSYGYTFGSGTRLTVV.

The rearrangement joins TRBV27 to TRBJ2-3; D is ambiguous. V was shortened by 3 bases and J by 2 bases, with 6 bases between the two germline ends. The germline CDR1 and CDR2 sequences are MNHEY and SMNVEV (reference sequence). This CDR3 contains 13 residues. CDR3 amino acids: CASSFTVTDTQYF. CDR3 DNA: TGTGCCAGCAGTTTTACAGTCACAGATACGCAGTATTTT.

This rearrangement joins TRBV6-5 to TRBJ2-1; the match to TRBD2 covers 12 bases. The CDR3 totals 16 residues. With V trimmed by 0 bases and J by 8 bases, 5 bases remained unmatched. In germline, CDR1 is MNHEY, CDR2 SVGAGI. The CDR3 is CASSYSLAGGPDEQFF. CDR3 sequence (DNA): TGTGCCAGCAGTTACTCCCTAGCGGGAGGGCCGGATGAGCAGTTCTTC.

In DNA, the CDR3 is TGTGCCAGCAGTGTGATGGACAGGGTAGGGGAAAAACTGTTTTTT. It encodes CASSVMDRVGEKLFF. The chain has TRBV6-5 and TRBJ1-4, with 8 bases lining up with TRBD1. V shed 5 bases and J 8 bases; nucleotides not matched to a gene: 10. Germline values: CDR1 MNHEY, CDR2 SVGAGI. The CDR3 totals 15 residues.

This clone turned up a few times. V gene TRBV29-1 combines with J gene TRBJ1-2, with D tentatively TRBD1 (6 bases). This CDR3 is built from 15 residues. CDR1 and CDR2 (germline): SQVTM, ANQGSEA. V lost 1 base, J lost 3 bases, and 15 bases lay in between. The CDR3 sequence: CSVEGTTGSDYGYTF. CDR3 nucleotides: TGCAGCGTTGAAGGAACTACAGGGTCGGACTATGGCTACACCTTC. The full variable domain, in which reference TRBV29-1 and TRBJ1-2 provide the parts outside the CDR3, is SAVISQKPSRDICQRGTSLTIQCQVDSQVTMMFWYRQQPGQSLTLIATANQGSEATYESGFVIDKFPISRPNLTFSTLTVSNMSPEDSSIYLCSVEGTTGSDYGYTFGSGTRLTVV.

CDR3 nucleotide sequence: TGCAGCGTTACCCGGACGTCCGAGGGGACCCAGTACTTC. It encodes CSVTRTSEGTQYF. This sequence joins TRBV29-1 and TRBJ2-5, with D possibly being TRBD2 (5 bases). The CDR3 runs 13 residues. The V gene lost 5 bases and the J gene lost 7 bases, with 17 bases spanning the gap. Per germline, CDR1 SQVTM and CDR2 ANQGSEA.

The J gene is TRBJ1-4, the V gene TRBV19; D gene ambiguous. CDR1 and CDR2 from the germline V gene are LNHDA and SQIVND (reference sequence). V was shortened by 3 bases and J by 6 bases, with 8 bases between the two germline ends. This CDR3 contains 13 residues. The CDR3, as DNA: TGTGCCAGTAGTATCGATCAGGATGAAAAACTGTTTTTT. Residues: CASSIDQDEKLFF.

The V gene is TRBV7-6, the J gene TRBJ2-2; 8 positions agree with TRBD1. The CDR3 spans 15 residues. Germline assignment: CDR1 SGHVS and CDR2 FNYEAQ. V gave up 4 bases and J gave up 9 bases; unmatched junction bases: 10. CDR3 loop: CASSSGRAGGRELFF. The CDR3 nucleotides read TGTGCCAGCAGCTCAGGGCGGGCAGGGGGCCGGGAGCTGTTTTTT. The full variable domain, rest sourced from reference TRBV7-6 and TRBJ2-2, is GAGVSQSPRYKVTKRGQDVALRCDPISGHVSLYWYRQALGQGPEFLTYFNYEAQQDKSGLPNDRFSAERPEGSISTLTIQRTEQRDSAMYRCASSSGRAGGRELFFGEGSRLTVL.

This chain joins TRBV5-6 and TRBJ2-3; TRBD2 agrees at 10 bases. Germline trimming cut 2 bases from V and 2 bases from J; bases unmatched to any gene: 8. CDR1 SGHDT and CDR2 YYEEEE come from the germline V gene. This CDR3 region has 17 residues. As DNA, the CDR3 is TGTGCCAGCAGCTTTTCCTCTAGCGGGAGTGTCACAGATACGCAGTATTTT. Amino acids: CASSFSSSGSVTDTQYF.

V gene TRBV11-3 combines with J gene TRBJ2-5; D is possibly TRBD2 (5 bases). This CDR3 spans 13 amino acids. Trimming cost V 5 bases and J 1 base, with 8 bases left between them. Germline values: CDR1 SGHNT, CDR2 YENEEA. CDR3 sequence: CASSRGLQETQYF. The CDR3, as DNA: TGTGCCAGCAGCCGGGGTCTCCAAGAGACCCAGTACTTC.

The V call is TRBV5-6, the J call TRBJ2-5; no firm D call. The assigned J gene may be wrong: the sequence end matches TRBJ2-7 better. Germline V gene data show CDR1 as SGHDT and CDR2 as YYEEEE. The CDR3 is 13 amino acids. CDR3 DNA: TGTGCCAGCAGCCTCCGAAACTCCTACGAGCAGTACTTC. It translates to CASSLRNSYEQYF.

The rearrangement uses TRBV29-1 and TRBJ2-5; tentatively, D is TRBD2 (5 bases). This CDR3 has 12 amino acids. Germline V gene sequence: CDR1 SQVTM, CDR2 ANQGSEA. The V gene lost 4 bases and the J gene lost 5 bases, with 11 bases spanning the gap. Here the CDR3 reads CSVGGEWETQYF. CDR3 coding DNA: TGCAGCGTTGGTGGGGAGTGGGAGACCCAGTACTTC.

The genes are TRBV5-1 and TRBJ2-1; 15 bases align to TRBD2. This CDR3 region has 16 residues. J was trimmed by 9 bases and V by 0 bases; bases with no gene match: 4. CDR1 and CDR2 from the germline V gene are SGHRS and YFSETQ. The DNA for the CDR3 is TGCGCCAGCAGCTTGGGGACTAGCGGGGGGGCTGGTGAGCAGTTCTTC. This sequence encodes CASSLGTSGGAGEQFF.